Below, one TCR beta chain is given with its context. The sample is drawn from a study of blood T cell repertoires in COVID-19. About the study: T cells, B-cell-depleted T cells, or PBMCs provided the cDNA or gDNA that served as material.

The V and J ends lost 4 bases and 2 bases respectively, with 11 bases between them. CDR3 length: 14 residues. The germline CDR1 and CDR2 sequences are SGHTA and FQGTGA. In the source study's methods: Reference gene primer amplification in the assay estimated nucleated cell counts. The protocol was immunoSEQ multiplex PCR, while the TCRdb copy is restricted to in-frame clones and leaves out a portion. The V and J calls and clone size were taken over from that table, and D and trimming were inferred from the DNA. The table lists about 120,000 clones, more than 80% of them singletons. This chain connects TRBV7-3 to TRBJ1-1; the D gene is possibly TRBD1 (6 bases). The origin of this receptor is a human donor in a cohort sampled during active COVID-19. Sequenced sample: peripheral blood. For the CDR3, the DNA is TGTGCCAGCAGCTGGACAGTTGGTAACACTGAAGCTTTCTTT. Amino acids: CASSWTVGNTEAFF.